Listed here is a single T cell receptor beta chain. Its specific antigen is unknown. One end of the junction fails to match germline, which may point to a read error. The CDR3 runs 13 amino acids, cysteine and phenylalanine included. Of the read, only the CDR3 DNA is kept; its 39 bases are in frame from base 1. Sequences SGHTA (CDR1) and FQGNSA (CDR2) are obtained from the germline V gene. The source of the sample is a study of T cell responses to AZD1222 COVID-19 vaccine (dated by TCRdb to about 2021). With respect to the entire study: TCR sequencing was performed for more than 230 trial participants, of whom around 200 were given two doses of AZD1222 and approximately 26 were given two doses of MenACWY control vaccine. Trial participants were enrolled by age into 18-55, 56-69 and 70-plus year subgroups, with 148, 28 and 57 TCR-sequenced participants respectively.

The CDR3 regions of human TCRbeta chains were subjected to immunosequencing. The paper's data handling went like this. Repertoire TCRs were matched against a reference library of SARS-CoV-2-specific TCRs generated with the MIRA antigen-specificity platform. Breadth meant the fraction of unique TCRs that were SARS-CoV-2-associated, whereas depth meant the fraction of total T cells that were SARS-CoV-2-associated. Using the MIRA data, every spike-specific TCR was mapped to the spike region that the TCR reacted to and assigned to either a CD4 or a CD8 class. Log10-transformed breadth and depth values were compared by one-way ANOVA with Sidak's multiple comparisons tests. Held by TCRdb, this immuneACCESS table contains in-frame sequences only and omits some clones. Under half of the omission traces to an unresolved V gene where checked; the cause of the rest is unknown. Clone size and the V and J calls come from that table; the DNA yielded D and trimming. This sample comprises about 140,000 clones, 80% to 95% of them detected only once. Jointly, the top ten make up roughly 3.5% of the sample.

Taken with the paper, the label for time point translates to: about 28 days (+/-7) after the second vaccine dose. Because spike-specific TCR depth and breadth did not differ between the two schedules, AZD1222 recipients who got a second dose at roughly 4 weeks were pooled with those who got a second dose at roughly 12 weeks. Vaccinee samples were obtained from the UK trials COV001 and COV002, which included a single-blind randomized controlled phase 2/3 trial of AZD1222 (ChAdOx1 nCoV-19) in healthy adults. For TCRbeta chain sequencing, PBMC samples were collected from trial participants at day 0 and at day 28 after the second dose. Results the study describes overall, beyond this receptor: Participants were mostly white British, with more females than males. The authors suggested clonal diversity may have been underestimated. The 56-69-year group was small, and its depth increase did not reach significance, likely because of low power. Nearly half of unique spike-specific TCRs reportedly recognized epitopes outside regions mutated in the B.1.351 and B.1.1.7 variants. After two AZD1222 doses, both the breadth and the depth of spike-specific TCRs were significantly higher than at day 0 and than in MenACWY recipients. Vaccine-associated CD4 TCRs spanned the whole spike protein, with dominant responses in regions 160-218 and 743-854. Because no samples from the day 14 peak response were available, repertoires could be characterized only after the peak T cell response. Conclusions about previously exposed vaccinees are limited, since just 6 or 7 AZD1222 recipients were seropositive for SARS-CoV-2 at baseline.

This sequence was found in an adult who received the AZD1222 COVID-19 vaccine. Sequencing was performed on peripheral blood, taken 28 days after the second AZD1222 dose. The rearranged segments are TRBV7-2 and TRBJ1-3, with the D gene call left open. The bases are TGTGCCAGCAGCTTAGATAGGACGGCGCTCCGGGATTTT. Translated, it reads CASSLDRTALRDF.